This TCR beta chain was profiled in a study of blood T cell repertoires in COVID-19. V was clipped by 4 bases and J by 6 bases, with 16 bases between them. CDR1 is SGHRS and CDR2 is YFSETQ in the germline V gene. The CDR3 runs to 14 residues. Libraries were prepared by immunoSEQ multiplex PCR; TCRdb keeps only in-frame clonotypes and omits some of them. The sample records about 38,000 clones, 84% being singletons. The source material was peripheral blood. The sequence derives from a man in his 60s with COVID-19, enrolled during active disease. The gene calls are TRBV5-1 and TRBJ1-2; D remains unclear. CDR3 residues: CASSNPGGRNGYTF. DNA of the CDR3: TGCGCCAGCAGCAACCCTGGAGGCAGAAATGGCTACACCTTC.